This T cell receptor beta chain was recovered during a study of CD8 T cells in Susac syndrome. Trimming pared 1 base from V and 3 bases from J, leaving 13 bases between. Germline V gene lookup returns CDR1 LNHDA and CDR2 SQIVND (reference sequence). This CDR3 region has 16 residues. RNA amounts of about 0.5 to 1 ug underwent reverse transcription with random hexamers. MiXCR, run by TCRdb on the immunoSEQ multiplex PCR reads, gives a single entry per CDR3 protein. Here the sample spans hundreds of thousands of distinct CDR3 sequences, about 93% being singletons. The sample was CD4+ T cells from PBMCs. The chain has TRBV19 and TRBJ2-1; D call uncertain. This clonotype originated in a human donor with multiple sclerosis. CDR3 sequence reads: CASSIGANSYYNEQFF. CDR3 in DNA: TGTGCCAGTAGTATAGGGGCTAATTCCTACTACAATGAGCAGTTCTTC.